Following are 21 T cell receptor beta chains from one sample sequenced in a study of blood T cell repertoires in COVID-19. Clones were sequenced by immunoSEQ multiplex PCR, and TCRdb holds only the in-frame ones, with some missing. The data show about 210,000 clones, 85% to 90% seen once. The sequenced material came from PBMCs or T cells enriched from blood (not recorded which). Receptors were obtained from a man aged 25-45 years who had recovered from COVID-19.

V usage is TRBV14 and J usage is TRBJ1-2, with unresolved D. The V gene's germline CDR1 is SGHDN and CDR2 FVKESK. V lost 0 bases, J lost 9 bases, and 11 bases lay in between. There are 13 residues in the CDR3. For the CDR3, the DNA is TGTGCCAGCAGCCAAGATTTGAGGGTCAGCTACACCTTC. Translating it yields CASSQDLRVSYTF.

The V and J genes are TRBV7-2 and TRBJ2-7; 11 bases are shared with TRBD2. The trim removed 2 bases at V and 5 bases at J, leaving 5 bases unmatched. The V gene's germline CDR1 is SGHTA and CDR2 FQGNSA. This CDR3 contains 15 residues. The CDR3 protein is CASSLPLAGVNEQYF. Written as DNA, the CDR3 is TGTGCCAGCAGCTTACCACTAGCGGGAGTAAACGAGCAGTACTTC.

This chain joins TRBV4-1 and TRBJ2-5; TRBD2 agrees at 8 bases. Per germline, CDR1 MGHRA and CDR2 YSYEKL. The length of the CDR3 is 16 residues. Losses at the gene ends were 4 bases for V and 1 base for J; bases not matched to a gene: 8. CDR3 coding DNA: TGCGCCAGCAGCCTTGCAGTAACTAGCGGCCAAGAGACCCAGTACTTC. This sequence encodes CASSLAVTSGQETQYF.

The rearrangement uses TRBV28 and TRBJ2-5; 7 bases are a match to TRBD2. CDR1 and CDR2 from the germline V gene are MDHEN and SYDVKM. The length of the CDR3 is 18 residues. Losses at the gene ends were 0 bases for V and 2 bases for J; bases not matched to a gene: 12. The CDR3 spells CASSLWGVRRESQETQYF. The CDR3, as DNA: TGTGCCAGCAGTTTATGGGGGGTACGGCGGGAGTCACAAGAGACCCAGTACTTC. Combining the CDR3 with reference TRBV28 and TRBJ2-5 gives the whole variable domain DVKVTQSSRYLVKRTGEKVFLECVQDMDHENMFWYRQDPGLGLRLIYFSYDVKMKEKGDIPEGYSVSREKKERFSLILESASTNQTSMYLCASSLWGVRRESQETQYFGPGTRLLVL.

The CDR3: CASSAGTSVNEQFF. CDR3 in DNA: TGTGCCAGCAGCGCCGGGACTAGCGTTAATGAGCAGTTCTTC. The J gene is TRBJ2-1, the V gene TRBV9; 10 nucleotides line up with TRBD2. This CDR3 has 14 residues. The ends lost 3 bases at V and 7 bases at J; junction bases unmatched: 4. Germline V lookup: CDR1 SGDLS, CDR2 YYNGEE.

The CDR3: CASTRTGYGYTF. DNA of the CDR3: TGTGCCAGCACGAGGACAGGCTATGGCTACACCTTC. This chain links TRBV12-3 or TRBV12-4 with TRBJ1-2; 7 bases map to TRBD1. With V trimmed by 7 bases and J by 4 bases, 3 bases remained unmatched. The CDR3 consists of 12 residues.

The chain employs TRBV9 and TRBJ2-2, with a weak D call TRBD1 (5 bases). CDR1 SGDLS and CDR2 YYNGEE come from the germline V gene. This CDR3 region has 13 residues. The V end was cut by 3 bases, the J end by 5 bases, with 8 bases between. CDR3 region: CASSGWTTGELFF. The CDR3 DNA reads TGTGCCAGCAGCGGTTGGACAACCGGGGAGCTGTTTTTT.

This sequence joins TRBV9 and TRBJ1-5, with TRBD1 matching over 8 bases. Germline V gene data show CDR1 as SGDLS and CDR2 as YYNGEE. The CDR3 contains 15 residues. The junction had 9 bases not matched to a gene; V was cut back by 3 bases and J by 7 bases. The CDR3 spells CASSGGVAGGQPQHF. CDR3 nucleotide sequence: TGTGCCAGCAGCGGTGGGGTGGCAGGGGGCCAGCCCCAGCATTTT. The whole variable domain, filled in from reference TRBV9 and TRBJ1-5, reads DSGVTQTPKHLITATGQRVTLRCSPRSGDLSVYWYQQSLDQGLQFLIQYYNGEERAKGNILERFSAQQFPDLHSELNLSSLELGDSALYFCASSGGVAGGQPQHFGDGTRLSIL.

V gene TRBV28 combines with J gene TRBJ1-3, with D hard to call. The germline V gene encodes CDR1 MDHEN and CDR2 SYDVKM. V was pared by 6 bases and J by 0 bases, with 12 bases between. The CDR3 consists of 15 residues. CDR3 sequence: CASRTQVLSGNTIYF. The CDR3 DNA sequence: TGTGCCAGCAGAACTCAGGTCCTCTCTGGAAACACCATATATTTT. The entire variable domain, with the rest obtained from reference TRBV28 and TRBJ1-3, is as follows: DVKVTQSSRYLVKRTGEKVFLECVQDMDHENMFWYRQDPGLGLRLIYFSYDVKMKEKGDIPEGYSVSREKKERFSLILESASTNQTSMYLCASRTQVLSGNTIYFGEGSWLTVV.

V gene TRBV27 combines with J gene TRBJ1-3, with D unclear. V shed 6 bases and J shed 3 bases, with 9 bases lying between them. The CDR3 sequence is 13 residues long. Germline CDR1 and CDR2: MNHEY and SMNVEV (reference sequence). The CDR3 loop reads CASSPYSGNTIYF. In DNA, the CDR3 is TGTGCCAGCAGCCCCTATAGTGGAAACACCATATATTTT.

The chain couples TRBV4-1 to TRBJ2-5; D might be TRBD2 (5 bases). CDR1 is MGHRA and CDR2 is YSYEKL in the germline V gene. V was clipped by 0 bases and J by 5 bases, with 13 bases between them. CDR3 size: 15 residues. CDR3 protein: CASSQDDEGGETQYF. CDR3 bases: TGCGCCAGCAGCCAAGACGACGAGGGCGGGGAGACCCAGTACTTC.

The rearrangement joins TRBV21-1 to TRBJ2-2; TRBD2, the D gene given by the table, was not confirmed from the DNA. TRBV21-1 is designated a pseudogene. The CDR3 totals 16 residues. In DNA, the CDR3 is TGTGCCAGCAGCTCAACTAGCGGGAGAACCACCGGGGAGCTGTTTTTT. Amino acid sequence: CASSSTSGRTTGELFF.

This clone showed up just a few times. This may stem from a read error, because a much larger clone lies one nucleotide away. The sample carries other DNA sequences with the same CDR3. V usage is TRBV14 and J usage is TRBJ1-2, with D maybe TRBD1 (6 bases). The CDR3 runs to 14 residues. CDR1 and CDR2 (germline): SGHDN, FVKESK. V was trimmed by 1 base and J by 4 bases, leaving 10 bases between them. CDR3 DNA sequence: TGTGCCAGCAGCCAAGGAACAGGGCCCTATGGCTACACCTTC. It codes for CASSQGTGPYGYTF.

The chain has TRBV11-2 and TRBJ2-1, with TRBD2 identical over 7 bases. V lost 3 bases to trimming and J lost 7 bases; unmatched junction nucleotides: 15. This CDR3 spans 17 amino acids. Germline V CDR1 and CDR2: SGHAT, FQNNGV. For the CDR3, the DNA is TGTGCCAGCAGCTTGGAGAGCTTCCGTGGGGGGGAAAATGAGCAGTTCTTC. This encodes CASSLESFRGGENEQFF.

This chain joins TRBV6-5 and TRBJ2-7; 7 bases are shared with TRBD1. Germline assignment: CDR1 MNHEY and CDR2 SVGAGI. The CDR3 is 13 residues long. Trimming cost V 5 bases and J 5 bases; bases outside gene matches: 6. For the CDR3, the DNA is TGTGCCAGCAGTCGAGGTACAGGGGACGAGCAGTACTTC. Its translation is CASSRGTGDEQYF.

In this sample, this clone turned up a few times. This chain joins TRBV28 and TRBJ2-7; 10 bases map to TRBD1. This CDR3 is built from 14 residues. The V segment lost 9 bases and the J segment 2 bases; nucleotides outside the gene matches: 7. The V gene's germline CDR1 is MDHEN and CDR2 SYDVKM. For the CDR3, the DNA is TGTGCCAGTCAACTCGGACAGGGGGCCTACGAGCAGTACTTC. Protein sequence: CASQLGQGAYEQYF.

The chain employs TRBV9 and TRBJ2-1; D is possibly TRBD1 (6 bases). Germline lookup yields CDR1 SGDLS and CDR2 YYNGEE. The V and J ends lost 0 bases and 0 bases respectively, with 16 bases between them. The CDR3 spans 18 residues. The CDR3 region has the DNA TGTGCCAGCAGCGTAGGCGCCGGGACAATCCCCTCCTACAATGAGCAGTTCTTC. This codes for CASSVGAGTIPSYNEQFF.

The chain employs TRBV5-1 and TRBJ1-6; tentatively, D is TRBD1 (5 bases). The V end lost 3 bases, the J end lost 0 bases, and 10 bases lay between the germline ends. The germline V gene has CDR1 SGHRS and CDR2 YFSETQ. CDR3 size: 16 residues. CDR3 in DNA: TGCGCCAGCAGCTCGGGACTTAGCTCCTATAATTCACCCCTCCACTTT. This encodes CASSSGLSSYNSPLHF.

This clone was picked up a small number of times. CDR3 DNA: TGTGCCAGCAGCGCTACCGTGACAGGGGGTGATGGCTACACCTTC. Residues: CASSATVTGGDGYTF. The chain is built from TRBV9 and TRBJ1-2; TRBD1 aligns across 9 bases. Germline CDR1 is SGDLS and CDR2 is YYNGEE. V trimming: 3 bases; J trimming: 6 bases; junction bases outside the gene matches: 9. The CDR3 runs 15 residues.

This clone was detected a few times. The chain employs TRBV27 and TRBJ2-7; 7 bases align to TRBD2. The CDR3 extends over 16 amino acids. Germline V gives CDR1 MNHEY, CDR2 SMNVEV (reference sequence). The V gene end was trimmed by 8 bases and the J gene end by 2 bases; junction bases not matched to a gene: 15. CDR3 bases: TGTGCCAGCTTCTCCCCGGGGAGGGGCGGGACCTACGAGCAGTACTTC. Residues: CASFSPGRGGTYEQYF.

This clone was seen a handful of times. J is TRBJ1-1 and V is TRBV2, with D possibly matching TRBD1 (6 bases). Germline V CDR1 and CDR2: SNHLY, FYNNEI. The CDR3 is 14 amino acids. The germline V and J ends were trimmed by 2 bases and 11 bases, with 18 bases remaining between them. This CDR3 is CASSEIQGPQGAFF. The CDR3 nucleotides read TGTGCCAGCAGTGAAATACAGGGACCTCAAGGGGCTTTCTTT.